This T cell receptor beta chain was identified in a study of siplizumab effects on memory and regulatory T cells. The table lists this clone with a count of one. Assay used: immunoSEQ multiplex PCR; TCRdb lists only in-frame clones, some missing. This table has some 100,000 clones, approximately 96% appearing once. The CDR3 length is 13 residues. Deletions cut 3 bases from V and 2 bases from J, with 6 bases between. Germline V lookup: CDR1 MNHNS, CDR2 SASEGT. V usage is TRBV6-1 and J usage is TRBJ2-3; D uncertain. This TCR came from a human donor in good health. The sequencing sample was made of naive CD4+ T cells sorted from blood. CDR3 protein: CASSDTYTDTQYF. The CDR3 nucleotides are TGTGCCAGCAGTGATACGTACACAGATACGCAGTATTTT.